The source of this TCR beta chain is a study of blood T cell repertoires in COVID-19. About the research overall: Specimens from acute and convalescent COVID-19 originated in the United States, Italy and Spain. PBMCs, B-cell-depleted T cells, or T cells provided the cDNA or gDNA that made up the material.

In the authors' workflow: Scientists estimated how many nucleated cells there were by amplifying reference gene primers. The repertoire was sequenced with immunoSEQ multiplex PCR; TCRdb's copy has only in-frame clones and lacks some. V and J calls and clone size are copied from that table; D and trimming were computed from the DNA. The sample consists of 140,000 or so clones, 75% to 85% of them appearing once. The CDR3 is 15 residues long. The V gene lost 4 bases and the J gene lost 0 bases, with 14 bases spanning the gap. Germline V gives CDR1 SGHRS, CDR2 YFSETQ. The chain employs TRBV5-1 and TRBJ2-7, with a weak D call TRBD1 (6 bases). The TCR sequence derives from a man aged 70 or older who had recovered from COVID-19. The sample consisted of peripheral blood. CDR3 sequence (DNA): TGCGCCAGCAGCCCCGCGTGGGGGCCCTCCTACGAGCAGTACTTC. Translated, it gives CASSPAWGPSYEQYF.